This section outlines one T cell receptor (beta chain) sequence together with its context. No antigen is known for it. Base qualities were left out, and no much larger clone turns up one base away. This sample was taken from a study of PD-1 blockade in classical Hodgkin lymphoma (dated by TCRdb to 2018 to 2021). Regarding the complete study: The study used TCR beta sequencing and CyTOF to define a peripheral blood immune signature of response to PD-1 blockade in classical Hodgkin lymphoma.

The Qiagen DNeasy kit was used to extract genomic DNA both from unsorted PBMCs and from the negatively selected CD4+ and CD8+ fractions. TCR beta CDR3 regions were amplified by immunoSEQ multiplex PCR using primers annealing to V and J segments. A synthetic immune receptor repertoire was used to minimize amplification bias, and any residual bias was removed computationally once sequencing was done. The authors' pipeline ran thus. Custom Python scripts were used to quantify repertoire diversity as the Shannon entropy index. Unsorted, CD4+ and CD8+ repertoires were analyzed separately, except in combined analyses where CD4+ and CD8+ sequences were merged in silico. Drawn from immuneACCESS, this table holds only the in-frame rearrangements with V and J called that TCRdb kept. Clones are partly lost; checked studies trace under half to an unresolved V gene and leave the rest unexplained. The DNA gave D and trimming, while V, J and clone size come from that table. Across this sample there are tens of thousands of clones, with roughly 93% seen only once. The biggest ten clones account for about 2.6% of the sample.

Points the paper makes about the study in general: The study was limited to a single clinical trial cohort, and causes of repertoire differences, possibly disease activity or prior therapy, remained undefined. Baseline TCR diversity was reported to be lower in newly diagnosed patients than in healthy donors and to be lower still in relapsed/refractory patients.

The time point label corresponds to: newly diagnosed, previously untreated cHL patient sample. To serve as a comparison group for the relapsed/refractory trial patients, PBMCs were sequenced from patients with newly diagnosed, previously untreated classical Hodgkin lymphoma. After peripheral blood was drawn into 8 mL Vacutainer Cell Preparation Tubes, PBMCs were isolated by centrifugation and then cryopreserved. V has 8 bases trimmed and J has 0 bases trimmed; junction bases matching no gene number 6. From its cysteine to its phenylalanine, the CDR3 spans 15 amino acids. The CDR3 DNA has 45 bases and is translated from base 1. The germline V gene supplies CDR1 ENHRY and CDR2 SYGVKD.

The material sequenced was peripheral blood mononuclear cells (PBMCs). The sequence came from a human donor with classical Hodgkin lymphoma. This receptor chain uses TRBV10-3 and TRBJ1-3, with TRBD1 matching 8 junction bases. The CDR3 sequence is CAIAPGQVSGNTIYF. The sequence in DNA is TGTGCCATCGCCCCGGGACAGGTCTCTGGAAACACCATATATTTT.